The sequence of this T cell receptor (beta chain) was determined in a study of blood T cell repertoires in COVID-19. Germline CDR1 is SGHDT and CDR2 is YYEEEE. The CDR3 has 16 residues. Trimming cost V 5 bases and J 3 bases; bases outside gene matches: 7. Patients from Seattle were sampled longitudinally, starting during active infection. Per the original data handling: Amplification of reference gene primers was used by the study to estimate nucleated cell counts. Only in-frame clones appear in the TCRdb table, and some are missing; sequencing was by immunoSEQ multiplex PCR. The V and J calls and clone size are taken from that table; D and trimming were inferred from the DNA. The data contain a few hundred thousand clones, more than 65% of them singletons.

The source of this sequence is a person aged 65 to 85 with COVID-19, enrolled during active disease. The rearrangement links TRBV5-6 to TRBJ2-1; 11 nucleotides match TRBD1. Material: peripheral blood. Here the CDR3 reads CASSWGQGGLYNEQFF. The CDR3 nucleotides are TGTGCCAGCAGTTGGGGACAGGGGGGCCTCTACAATGAGCAGTTCTTC.